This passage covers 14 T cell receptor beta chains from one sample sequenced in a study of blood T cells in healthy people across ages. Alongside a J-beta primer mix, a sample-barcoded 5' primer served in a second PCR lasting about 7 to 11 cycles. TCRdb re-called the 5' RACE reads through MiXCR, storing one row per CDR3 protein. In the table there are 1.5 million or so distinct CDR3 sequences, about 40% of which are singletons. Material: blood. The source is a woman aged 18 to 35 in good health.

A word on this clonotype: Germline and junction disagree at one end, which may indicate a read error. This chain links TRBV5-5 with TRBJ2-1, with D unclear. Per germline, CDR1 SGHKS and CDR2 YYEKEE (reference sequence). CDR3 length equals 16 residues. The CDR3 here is CASSFLAESSYNEEFF. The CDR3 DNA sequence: TGTGCCAGCAGCTTTTTGGCCGAGAGCTCCTACAATGAGGAGTTCTTC.

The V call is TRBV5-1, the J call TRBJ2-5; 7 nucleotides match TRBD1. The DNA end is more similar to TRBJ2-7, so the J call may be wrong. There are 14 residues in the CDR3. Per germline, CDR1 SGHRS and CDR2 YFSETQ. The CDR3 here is CASGPRQGVNEQYF. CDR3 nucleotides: TGCGCCAGCGGCCCCCGACAGGGTGTGAACGAGCAGTACTTC.

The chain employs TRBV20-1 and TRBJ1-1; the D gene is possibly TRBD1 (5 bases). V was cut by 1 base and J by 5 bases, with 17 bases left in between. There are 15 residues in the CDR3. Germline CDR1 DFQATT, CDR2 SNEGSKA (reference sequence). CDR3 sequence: CSARVREGRGTEAFF. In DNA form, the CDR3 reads TGCAGTGCTAGAGTCAGGGAGGGGCGCGGGACTGAAGCTTTCTTT.

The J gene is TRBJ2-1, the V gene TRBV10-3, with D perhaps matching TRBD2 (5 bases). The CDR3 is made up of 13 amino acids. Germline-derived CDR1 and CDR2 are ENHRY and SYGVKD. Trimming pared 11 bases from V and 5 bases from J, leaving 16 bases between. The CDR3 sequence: CASKGVIDNEQFF. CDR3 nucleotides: TGTGCCTCCAAGGGAGTGATCGACAATGAGCAGTTCTTC.

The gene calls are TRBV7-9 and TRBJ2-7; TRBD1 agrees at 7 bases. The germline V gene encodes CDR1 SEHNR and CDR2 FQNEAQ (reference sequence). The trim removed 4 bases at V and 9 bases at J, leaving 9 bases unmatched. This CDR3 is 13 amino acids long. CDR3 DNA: TGTGCCAGCAGCTCCGGGACAGCCTCGGTGCAGTACTTC. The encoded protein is CASSSGTASVQYF.

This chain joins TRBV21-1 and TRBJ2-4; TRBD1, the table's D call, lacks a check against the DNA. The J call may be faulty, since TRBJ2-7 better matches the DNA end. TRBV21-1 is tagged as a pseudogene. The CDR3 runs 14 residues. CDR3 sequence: CASSGTGKLSEQYF. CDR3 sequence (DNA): TGTGCCAGCAGCGGGACAGGGAAATTAAGCGAGCAGTACTTC.

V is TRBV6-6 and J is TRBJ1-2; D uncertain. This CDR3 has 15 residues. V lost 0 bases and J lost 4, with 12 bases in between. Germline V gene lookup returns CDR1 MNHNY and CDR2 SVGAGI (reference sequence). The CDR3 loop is CASSYSSGEAYGYTF. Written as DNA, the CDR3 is TGTGCCAGCAGTTACTCTTCCGGGGAAGCCTATGGCTACACCTTC.

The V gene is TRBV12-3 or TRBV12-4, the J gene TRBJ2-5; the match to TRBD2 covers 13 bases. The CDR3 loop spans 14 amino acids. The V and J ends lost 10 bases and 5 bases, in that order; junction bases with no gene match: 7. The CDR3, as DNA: TGTGCCACCAGACTAGCGGGAGGTGGGGAGACCCAGTACTTC. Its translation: CATRLAGGGETQYF.

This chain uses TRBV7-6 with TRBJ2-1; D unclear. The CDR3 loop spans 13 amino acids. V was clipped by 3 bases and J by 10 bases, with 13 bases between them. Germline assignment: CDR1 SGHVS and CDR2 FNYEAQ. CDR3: CASSFILDDEQFF. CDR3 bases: TGTGCCAGCAGCTTTATCCTAGATGACGAGCAGTTCTTC.

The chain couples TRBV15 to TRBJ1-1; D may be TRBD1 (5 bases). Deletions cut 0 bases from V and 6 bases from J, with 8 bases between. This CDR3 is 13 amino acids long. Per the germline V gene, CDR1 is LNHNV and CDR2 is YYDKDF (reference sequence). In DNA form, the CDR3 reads TGTGCCACCAGCAGAGATGGGGGGGCTGAAGCTTTCTTT. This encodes CATSRDGGAEAFF. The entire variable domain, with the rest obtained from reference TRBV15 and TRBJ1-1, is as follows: DAMVIQNPRYQVTQFGKPVTLSCSQTLNHNVMYWYQQKSSQAPKLLFHYYDKDFNNEADTPDNFQSRRPNTSFCFLDIRSPGLGDTAMYLCATSRDGGAEAFFGQGTRLTVV.

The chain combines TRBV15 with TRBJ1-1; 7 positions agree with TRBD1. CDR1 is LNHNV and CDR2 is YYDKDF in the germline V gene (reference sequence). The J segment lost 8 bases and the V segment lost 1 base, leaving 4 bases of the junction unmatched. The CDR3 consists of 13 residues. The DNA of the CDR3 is TGTGCCACCAGCAGAGGACAGGGCACAGAAGCTTTCTTT. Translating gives CATSRGQGTEAFF.

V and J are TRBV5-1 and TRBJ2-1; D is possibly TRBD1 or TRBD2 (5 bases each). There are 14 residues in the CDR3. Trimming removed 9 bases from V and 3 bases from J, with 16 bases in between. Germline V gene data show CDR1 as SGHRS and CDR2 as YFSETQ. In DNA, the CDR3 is TGCGCCACCCTCTTCGGGACGGTCTACAATGAGCAGTTCTTC. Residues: CATLFGTVYNEQFF.

This CDR3 reads CSATLAGPGVEQFF. CDR3 nucleotides: TGCAGTGCTACCCTAGCGGGTCCCGGAGTTGAGCAGTTCTTC. V gene TRBV20-1 combines with J gene TRBJ2-1; 8 bases are shared with TRBD2. CDR1 is DFQATT, CDR2 SNEGSKA, per germline (reference sequence). Trimming removed 4 bases from V and 9 bases from J; junction bases left unmatched: 11. CDR3 size: 14 residues.

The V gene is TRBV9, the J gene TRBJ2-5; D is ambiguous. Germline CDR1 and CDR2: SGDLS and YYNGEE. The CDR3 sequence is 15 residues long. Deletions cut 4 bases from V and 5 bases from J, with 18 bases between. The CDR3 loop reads CASSPPSVVGETQYF. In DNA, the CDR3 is TGTGCCAGCAGCCCCCCGTCCGTGGTAGGGGAGACCCAGTACTTC.